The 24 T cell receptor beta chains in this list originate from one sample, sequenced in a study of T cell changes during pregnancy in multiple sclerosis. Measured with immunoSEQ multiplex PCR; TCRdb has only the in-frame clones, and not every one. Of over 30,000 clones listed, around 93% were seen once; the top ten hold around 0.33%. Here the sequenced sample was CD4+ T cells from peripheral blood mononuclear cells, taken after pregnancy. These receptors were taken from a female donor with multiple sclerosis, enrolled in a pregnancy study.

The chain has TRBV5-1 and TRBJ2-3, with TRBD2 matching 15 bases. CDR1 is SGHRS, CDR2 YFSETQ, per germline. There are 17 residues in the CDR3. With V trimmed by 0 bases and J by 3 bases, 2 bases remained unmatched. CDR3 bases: TGCGCCAGCAGCTTGGCGGGACTAGCGGGGGGAACAGATACGCAGTATTTT. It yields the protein CASSLAGLAGGTDTQYF.

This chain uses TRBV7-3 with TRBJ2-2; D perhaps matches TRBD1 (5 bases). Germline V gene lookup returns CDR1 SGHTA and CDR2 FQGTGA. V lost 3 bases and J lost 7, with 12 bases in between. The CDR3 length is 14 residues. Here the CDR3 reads CASSFYQGIGELFF. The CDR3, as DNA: TGTGCCAGCAGCTTTTATCAGGGAATCGGGGAGCTGTTTTTT.

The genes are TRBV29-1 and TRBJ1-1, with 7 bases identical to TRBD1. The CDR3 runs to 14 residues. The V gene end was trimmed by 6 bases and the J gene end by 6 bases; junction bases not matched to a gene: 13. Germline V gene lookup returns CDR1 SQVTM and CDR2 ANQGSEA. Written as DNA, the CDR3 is TGCAGCGTATCGATATCCCAGGGGGTGGCTGAAGCTTTCTTT. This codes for CSVSISQGVAEAFF.

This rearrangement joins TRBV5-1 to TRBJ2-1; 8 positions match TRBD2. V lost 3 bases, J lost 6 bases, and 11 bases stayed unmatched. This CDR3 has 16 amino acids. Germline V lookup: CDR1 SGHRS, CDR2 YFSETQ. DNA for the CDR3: TGCGCCAGCAGCTCGGAGGTTAGCGGGGTATCCAATGAGCAGTTCTTC. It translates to CASSSEVSGVSNEQFF.

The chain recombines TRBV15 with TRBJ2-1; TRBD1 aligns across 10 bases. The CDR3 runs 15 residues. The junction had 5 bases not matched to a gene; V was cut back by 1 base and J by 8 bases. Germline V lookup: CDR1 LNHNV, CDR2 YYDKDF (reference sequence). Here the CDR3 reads CATSRGRDRGHEQFF. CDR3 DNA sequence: TGTGCCACCAGCAGAGGCCGGGACAGGGGCCATGAGCAGTTCTTC.

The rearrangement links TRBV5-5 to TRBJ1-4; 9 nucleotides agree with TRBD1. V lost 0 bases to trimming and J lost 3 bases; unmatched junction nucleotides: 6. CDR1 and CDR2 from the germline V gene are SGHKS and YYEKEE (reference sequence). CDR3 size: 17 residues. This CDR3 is CASSLVGQGLANEKLFF. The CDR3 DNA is TGTGCCAGCAGCTTGGTGGGACAGGGCTTAGCTAATGAAAAACTGTTTTTT.

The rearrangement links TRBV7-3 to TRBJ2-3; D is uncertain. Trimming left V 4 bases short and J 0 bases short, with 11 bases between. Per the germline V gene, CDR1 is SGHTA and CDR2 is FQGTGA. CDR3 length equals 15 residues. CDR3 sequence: CASSSSRTSTDTQYF. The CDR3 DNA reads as TGTGCCAGCAGCTCTAGTCGAACTAGCACAGATACGCAGTATTTT. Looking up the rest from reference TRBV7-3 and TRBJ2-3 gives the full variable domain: GAGVSQTPSNKVTEKGKYVELRCDPISGHTALYWYRQSLGQGPEFLIYFQGTGAADDSGLPNDRFFAVRPEGSVSTLKIQRTERGDSAVYLCASSSSRTSTDTQYFGPGTRLTVL.

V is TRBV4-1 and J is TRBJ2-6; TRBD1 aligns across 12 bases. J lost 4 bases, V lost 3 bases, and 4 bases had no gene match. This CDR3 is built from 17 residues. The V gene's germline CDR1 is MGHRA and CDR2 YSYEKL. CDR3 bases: TGCGCCAGCAGCCAGGGACAGGGGGCGGGGGGGGCCAACGTCCTGACTTTC. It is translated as CASSQGQGAGGANVLTF.

CDR3 DNA: TGTGCCAGCATGGCCACAGGGGCCGGCTATGGCTACACCTTC. As protein: CASMATGAGYGYTF. The J gene is TRBJ1-2, the V gene TRBV27; TRBD1 agrees at 7 bases. In germline, CDR1 is MNHEY, CDR2 SMNVEV (reference sequence). J was trimmed by 4 bases and V by 7 bases; bases with no gene match: 9. CDR3 size: 14 residues.

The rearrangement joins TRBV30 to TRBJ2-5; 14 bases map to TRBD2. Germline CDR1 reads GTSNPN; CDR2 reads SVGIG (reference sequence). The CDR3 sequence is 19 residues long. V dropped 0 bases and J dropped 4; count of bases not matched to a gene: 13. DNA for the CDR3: TGTGCCTGGAGTGTATACGAGGGAAGAGGACTAGCGGGGGGAGAGACCCAGTACTTC. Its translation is CAWSVYEGRGLAGGETQYF.

CDR3 in DNA: TGTGCCAGCTCACCGGACGGACACCTTAATTCACCCCTCCACTTT. Its translation: CASSPDGHLNSPLHF. The chain links TRBV18 to TRBJ1-6; tentatively, D is TRBD1 (5 bases). Germline V gene data show CDR1 as KGHSH and CDR2 as LQKENI. The CDR3 consists of 15 residues. Trimming pared 3 bases from V and 6 bases from J, leaving 12 bases between.

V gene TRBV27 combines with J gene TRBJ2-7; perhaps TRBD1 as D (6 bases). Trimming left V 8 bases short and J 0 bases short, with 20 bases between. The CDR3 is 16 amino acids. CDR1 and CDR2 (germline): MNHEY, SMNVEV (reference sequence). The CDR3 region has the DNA TGTGCCAGCCGCAATCGGGCAGGGGTTGCCTCCTACGAGCAGTACTTC. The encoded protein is CASRNRAGVASYEQYF.

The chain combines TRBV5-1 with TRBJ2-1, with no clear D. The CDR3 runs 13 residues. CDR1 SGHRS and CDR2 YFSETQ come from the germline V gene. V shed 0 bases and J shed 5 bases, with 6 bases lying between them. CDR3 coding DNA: TGCGCCAGCAGCTTGGGCGCCGACAATGAGCAGTTCTTC. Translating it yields CASSLGADNEQFF.

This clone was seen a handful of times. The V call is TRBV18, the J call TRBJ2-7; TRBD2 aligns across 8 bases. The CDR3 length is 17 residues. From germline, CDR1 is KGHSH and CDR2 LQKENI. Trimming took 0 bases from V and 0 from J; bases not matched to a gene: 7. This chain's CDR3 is CASSPPIAAGASYEQYF. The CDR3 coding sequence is TGTGCCAGCTCACCACCAATAGCAGCGGGGGCCTCCTACGAGCAGTACTTC.

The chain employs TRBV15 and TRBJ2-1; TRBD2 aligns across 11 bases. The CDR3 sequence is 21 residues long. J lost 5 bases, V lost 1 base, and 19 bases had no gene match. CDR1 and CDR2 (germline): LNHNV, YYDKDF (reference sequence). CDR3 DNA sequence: TGTGCCACCAGCAGAGTTCGACTAGCGGGGACGATTTCCTCCTTTGACAATGAGCAGTTCTTC. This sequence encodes CATSRVRLAGTISSFDNEQFF.

The CDR3 coding sequence is TGCGCCAGCAGCTCCGGGACAGTTCTGGGGGAGCTGTTTTTT. Its protein is CASSSGTVLGELFF. The V and J genes are TRBV5-1 and TRBJ2-2; TRBD1 aligns across 7 bases. V trimming: 3 bases; J trimming: 8 bases; junction bases outside the gene matches: 7. CDR1 and CDR2 from the germline V gene are SGHRS and YFSETQ. This CDR3 is built from 14 residues.

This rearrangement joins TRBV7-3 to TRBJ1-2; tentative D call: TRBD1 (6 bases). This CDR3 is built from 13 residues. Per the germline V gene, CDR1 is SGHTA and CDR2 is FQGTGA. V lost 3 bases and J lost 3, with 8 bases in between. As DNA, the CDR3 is TGTGCCAGCAGCTTCGGGGGGCACTATGGCTACACCTTC. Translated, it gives CASSFGGHYGYTF.

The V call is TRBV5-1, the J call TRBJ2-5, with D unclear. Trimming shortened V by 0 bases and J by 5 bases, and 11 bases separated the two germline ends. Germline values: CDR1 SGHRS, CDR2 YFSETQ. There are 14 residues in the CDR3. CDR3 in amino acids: CASSLAEVTETQYF. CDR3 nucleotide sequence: TGCGCCAGCAGCTTGGCAGAGGTCACGGAGACCCAGTACTTC.

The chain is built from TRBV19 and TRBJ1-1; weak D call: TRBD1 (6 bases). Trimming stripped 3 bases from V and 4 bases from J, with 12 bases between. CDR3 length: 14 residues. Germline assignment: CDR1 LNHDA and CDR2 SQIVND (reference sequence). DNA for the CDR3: TGTGCCAGTAGTATCCGGCAGGGGAGCACTGAAGCTTTCTTT. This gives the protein CASSIRQGSTEAFF.

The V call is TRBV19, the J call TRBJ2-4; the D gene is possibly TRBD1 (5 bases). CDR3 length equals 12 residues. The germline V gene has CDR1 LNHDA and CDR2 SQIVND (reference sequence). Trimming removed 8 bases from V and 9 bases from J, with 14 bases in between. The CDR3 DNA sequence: TGTGCCAGTGGCACGACAGTCGCCATTCAGTACTTC. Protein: CASGTTVAIQYF.

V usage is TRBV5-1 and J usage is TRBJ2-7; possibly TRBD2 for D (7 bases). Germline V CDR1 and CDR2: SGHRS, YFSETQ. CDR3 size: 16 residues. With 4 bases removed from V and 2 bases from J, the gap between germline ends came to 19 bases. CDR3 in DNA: TGCGCCAGCAGCGCGGAACGGGGGGCGCTAACCTACGAGCAGTACTTC. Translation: CASSAERGALTYEQYF.

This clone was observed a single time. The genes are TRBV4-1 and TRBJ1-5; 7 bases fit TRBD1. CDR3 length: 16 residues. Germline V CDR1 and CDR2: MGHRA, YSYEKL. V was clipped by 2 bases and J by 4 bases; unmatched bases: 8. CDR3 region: CASSQIPGGKNQPQHF. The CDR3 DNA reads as TGCGCCAGCAGCCAAATACCAGGGGGGAAAAATCAGCCCCAGCATTTT.

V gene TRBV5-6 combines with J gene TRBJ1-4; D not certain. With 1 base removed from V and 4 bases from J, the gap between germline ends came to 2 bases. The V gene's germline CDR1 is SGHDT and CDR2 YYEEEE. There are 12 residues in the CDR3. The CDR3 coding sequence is TGTGCCAGCAGCTTGTATAATGAAAAACTGTTTTTT. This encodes CASSLYNEKLFF.

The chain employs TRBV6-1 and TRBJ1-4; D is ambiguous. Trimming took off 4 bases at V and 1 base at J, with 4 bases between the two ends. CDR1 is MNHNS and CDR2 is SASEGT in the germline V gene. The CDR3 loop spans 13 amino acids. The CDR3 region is CASSVLTNEKLFF. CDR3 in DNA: TGTGCCAGCAGTGTTCTAACTAATGAAAAACTGTTTTTT.